This T cell receptor beta chain was captured in a study of early T cells in non-severe SARS-CoV-2 infection. This clonotype has only a few counts. TCRdb re-called the 5' RACE reads with MiXCR, one entry per CDR3 protein. The repertoire holds around 58,000 distinct CDR3 sequences, with 4.9% as singletons. This CDR3 contains 16 residues. CDR1 and CDR2 (germline): SEHNR, FQNEAQ (reference sequence). Germline trimming cut 3 bases from V and 0 bases from J; bases unmatched to any gene: 6. Sequenced sample: whole blood. The chain couples TRBV7-9 to TRBJ2-3, with TRBD1 identical over 7 bases. This receptor was identified in an adult who was a healthcare worker with PCR-confirmed SARS-CoV-2 infection or an uninfected control (not recorded which). CDR3 sequence (DNA): TGTGCCAGCAGCTTTCAGACAGGGTCGAGCACAGATACGCAGTATTTT. Protein sequence: CASSFQTGSSTDTQYF.